Described below is a single T cell receptor (beta chain) sequence and its context. Its specific antigen is unknown. No much larger clone exists at a distance of one base, and base qualities are not known. Library prep was done by PCR. DNA from cultured CD4+ T cells underwent TCR sequencing with the Oncomine TCR Beta short-read assay at the Johns Hopkins FTIC core. The QIAamp micro DNA kit was used to extract genomic DNA from the cultured CD4+ T cells. Oncomine TCR Beta libraries from cultured CD4+ T cells were pooled using unique dual indexes and sequenced on an Illumina iSeq 100. In the authors' own workflow: Non-productive sequences were filtered out, and CDR3s that did not start with C, did not end with F or W, or were shorter than 7 amino acids were discarded. The MANAFEST web application identified antigen-specific clonotypes by comparing peptide-stimulated wells against reference wells and other culture wells. Positive clones required FDR below 0.05, an odds ratio above 5, and productive frequency above 0.1% in at least two of three replicate wells. Cross-reactive clonotypes were defined as significantly expanded in both SARS-CoV-2 spike wells and at least one common cold coronavirus spike condition. Similarity between CDR3 sequences was evaluated in R version 3.6.1 using Levenshtein distances (stringdist) and unrooted phylogenetic trees (ape). TCRdb reanalyzed the raw reads on its own, using fastp at Q25 for trimming and MiXCR for clone calling, and kept in-frame beta chains. For every CDR3 protein sequence, its rows merge into one entry that carries the most common genes and DNA. None of the V and J calls come from the authors' own analysis; TCRdb made them. The sample table lists about 24,000 distinct CDR3 sequences, approximately 28% of them with a count of one. The ten biggest clones cover under 3.5% of the sample.

Reading the label with the study, this specimen's time point is: late sampling 161 to 241 days after vaccination in a few convalescent patients. The treatment or condition label corresponds to: approximately 10-day PBMC culture with coronavirus spike peptide pools or control peptides (ViraFEST assay). The study used the ViraFEST assay, which expanded antigen-specific T cells with peptide pools and then identified expanded clonotypes by TCR sequencing. The positive SARS-CoV-2 PCR tests of the convalescent patients were dated from March to December 2020, before the Alpha, Beta and Delta variants emerged in the United States. PBMCs were cultured at around 2 million per well in IMDM supplemented with about 5% human AB serum and roughly 10 IU/ml IL-2, with approximately 10 ug/ml peptide pools added. On days 3 and 7, half of the culture medium was replaced with fresh IL-2-containing medium. After less than 12 days of culture, CD4+ T cells were isolated by negative selection using the EasySep CD4+ T cell isolation kit. PBMCs were separated from whole blood using Ficoll-Paque Plus gradient centrifugation and then either used fresh or cryopreserved at -140C. Culture conditions were generally each tested in triplicate wells.

The data originate from a study of vaccination and CD4 T cells after COVID-19 (dated by TCRdb to between 2021 and 2023). Notes on the research overall: SARS-CoV-2 positivity had been established in the convalescent patients by nasal swab PCR, and mild disease was recorded in some 10 of these patients and severe disease in one. The convalescent cohort comprised six males and four females, including two Hispanic individuals, seven Caucasians, two Asians and one multiracial person. Participants received two doses of either the Pfizer-BioNTech BNT162b2 vaccine (n=8) or the Moderna mRNA-1273 vaccine (n=2). Post-COVID blood samples from convalescent patients were collected a median of about 110 days after diagnosis, with a range of about 35 to 161 days. Post-vaccine blood samples were obtained a median of about 77 days after the second vaccine dose, with a range of roughly 13 to 250 days. A few convalescent patients gave samples both early after vaccination (day 14) and late after vaccination (days 161 to 241). The cultures were stimulated with overlapping spike peptide pools from SARS-CoV-2 and from the common cold coronaviruses HCoV-NL63, HCoV-OC43 and HCoV-229E. In control cultures, a CEFX viral epitope pool was used as positive control, an HIV-1 Nef peptide pool was used as negative control, or no peptide was added. In around nine COVID-19 convalescent patients and a few infection-naive healthy vaccine recipients, the spike-specific CD4+ TCR repertoire before mRNA vaccination was compared with the repertoire after mRNA vaccination.

CDR3 length: 14 amino acids, cysteine to phenylalanine. The sequence is cut down to CDR3 DNA, 42 bases in frame from base 1. For CDR1 and CDR2, the germline V gene lists MDHEN and SYDVKM. The V end loses 0 bases and the J end loses 6 bases, and a stretch of 11 bases separates them. What the research found in general, with its limitations: The median number of SARS-CoV-2-reactive clonotypes rose from 20 to 25 after infection to approximately 41 after vaccination, but the change was not significant. In convalescent patients, a median around 86% of post-vaccine SARS-CoV-2-reactive clones were detected only after vaccination, suggesting vaccine-specific priming. In convalescent patients, nearly all vaccine-specific clones (304 of 307) were found to be mono-reactive for SARS-CoV-2 spike rather than cross-reactive with common cold coronaviruses. The number of convalescent patients in the study was relatively small, and the study did not examine early timepoints following natural infection.

This TCR derives from a human donor who had recovered from COVID-19. The V and J genes are TRBV28 and TRBJ1-1, and the D gene may be TRBD1, 5 bases matching. Source: CD4+ T cells from blood, cultured in vitro, taken about 7 months after SARS-CoV-2 vaccination. In nucleotide form, the sequence is TGTGCCAGCAGTTTATGGCAGCGGGGCGCTGAAGCTTTCTTT. This sequence encodes CASSLWQRGAEAFF.